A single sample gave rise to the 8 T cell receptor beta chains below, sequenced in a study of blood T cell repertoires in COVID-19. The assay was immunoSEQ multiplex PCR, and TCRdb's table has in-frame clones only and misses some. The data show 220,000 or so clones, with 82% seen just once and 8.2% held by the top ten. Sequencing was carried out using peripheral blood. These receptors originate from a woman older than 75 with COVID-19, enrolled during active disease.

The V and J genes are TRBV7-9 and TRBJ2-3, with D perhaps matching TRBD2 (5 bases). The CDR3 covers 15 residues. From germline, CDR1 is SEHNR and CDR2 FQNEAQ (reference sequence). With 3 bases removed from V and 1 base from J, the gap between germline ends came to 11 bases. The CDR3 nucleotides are TGTGCCAGCAGCTTTCGCGGGCGCGGCACAGATACGCAGTATTTT. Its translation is CASSFRGRGTDTQYF.

CDR3 in amino acids: CASSYPTETYEQYF. CDR3 nucleotides: TGCGCCAGCAGCTACCCGACAGAAACCTACGAGCAGTACTTC. This chain connects TRBV5-1 to TRBJ2-7; TRBD1 is a possible D gene (5 bases). Per the germline V gene, CDR1 is SGHRS and CDR2 is YFSETQ. V was pared by 3 bases and J by 2 bases, with 12 bases between. CDR3 length: 14 amino acids.

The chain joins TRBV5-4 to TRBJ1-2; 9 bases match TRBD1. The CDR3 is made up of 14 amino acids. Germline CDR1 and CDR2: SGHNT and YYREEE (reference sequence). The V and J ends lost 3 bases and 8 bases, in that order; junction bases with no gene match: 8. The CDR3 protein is CASSSTGGAGGYTF. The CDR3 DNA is TGTGCCAGCAGCTCCACAGGGGGCGCGGGGGGCTACACCTTC.

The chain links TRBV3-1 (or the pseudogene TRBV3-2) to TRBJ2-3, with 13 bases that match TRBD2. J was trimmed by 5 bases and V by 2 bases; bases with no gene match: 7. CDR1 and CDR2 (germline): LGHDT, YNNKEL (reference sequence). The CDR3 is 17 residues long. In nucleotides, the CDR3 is TGTGCCAGCAGCCAAACCCGACTAGCGGGAGGCAGAGATACGCAGTATTTT. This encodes CASSQTRLAGGRDTQYF.

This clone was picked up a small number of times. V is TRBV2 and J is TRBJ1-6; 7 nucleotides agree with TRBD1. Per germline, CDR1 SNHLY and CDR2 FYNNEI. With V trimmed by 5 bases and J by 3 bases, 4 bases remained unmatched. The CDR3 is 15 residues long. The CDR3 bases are TGTGCCAGCAGTTCGACAGGGTTCTATAATTCACCCCTCCACTTT. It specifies CASSSTGFYNSPLHF.

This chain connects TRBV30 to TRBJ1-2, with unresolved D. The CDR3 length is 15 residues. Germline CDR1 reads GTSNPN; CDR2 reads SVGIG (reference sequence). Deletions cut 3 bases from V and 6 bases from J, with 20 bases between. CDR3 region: CAWSEGLTKSDGYTF. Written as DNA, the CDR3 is TGTGCCTGGAGCGAGGGATTAACAAAATCAGATGGCTACACCTTC.

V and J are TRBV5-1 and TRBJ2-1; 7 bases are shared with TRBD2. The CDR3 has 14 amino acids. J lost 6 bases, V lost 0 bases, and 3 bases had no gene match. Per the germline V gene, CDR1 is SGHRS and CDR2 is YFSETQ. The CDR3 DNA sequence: TGCGCCAGCAGCTTGGGACTAGCCGTCAATGAGCAGTTCTTC. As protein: CASSLGLAVNEQFF.

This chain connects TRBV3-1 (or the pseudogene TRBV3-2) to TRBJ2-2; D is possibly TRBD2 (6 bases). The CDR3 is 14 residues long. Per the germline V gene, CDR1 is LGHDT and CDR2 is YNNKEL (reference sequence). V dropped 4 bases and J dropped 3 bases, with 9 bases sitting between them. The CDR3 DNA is TGTGCCAGCAGCCTCGGGACTTACACCGGGGAGCTGTTTTTT. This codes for CASSLGTYTGELFF.